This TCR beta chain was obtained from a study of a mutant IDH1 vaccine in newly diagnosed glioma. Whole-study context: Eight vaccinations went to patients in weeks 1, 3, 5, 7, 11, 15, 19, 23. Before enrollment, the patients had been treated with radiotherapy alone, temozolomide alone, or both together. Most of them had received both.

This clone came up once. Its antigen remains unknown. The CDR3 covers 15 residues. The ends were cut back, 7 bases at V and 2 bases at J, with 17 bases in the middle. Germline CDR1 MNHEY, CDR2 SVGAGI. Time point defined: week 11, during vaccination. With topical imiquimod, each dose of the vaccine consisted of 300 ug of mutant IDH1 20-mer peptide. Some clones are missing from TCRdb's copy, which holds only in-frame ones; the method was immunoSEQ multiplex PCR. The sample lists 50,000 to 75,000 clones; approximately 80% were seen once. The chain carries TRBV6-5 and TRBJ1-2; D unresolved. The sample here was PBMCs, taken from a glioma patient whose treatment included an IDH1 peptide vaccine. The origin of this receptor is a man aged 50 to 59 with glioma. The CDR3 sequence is CASTLTRTRNYGYTF. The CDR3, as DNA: TGTGCCAGCACCCTTACCCGGACCAGGAACTATGGCTACACCTTC.